Listed here are 16 T cell receptor beta chains from one sample, sequenced in a study of blood T cells in healthy people across ages. Using a J-beta primer mix together with a sample-barcoded 5' primer, a second PCR was run for roughly 6 to 12 cycles. MiXCR was run by TCRdb on the 5' RACE reads, yielding one entry per CDR3 protein. The sample lists around 1,500,000 distinct CDR3 sequences; 28% were seen once. The sequencing input was blood. These receptor sequences come from a woman in her thirties in good health.

This clonotype was detected only a few times. The rearrangement uses TRBV6-2 or TRBV6-3 and TRBJ2-7; TRBD1 might be the D (5 bases). This CDR3 is built from 12 residues. Per the germline V gene, CDR1 is MNHEY and CDR2 is SVGEGT. V was shortened by 6 bases and J by 5 bases, with 11 bases between the two germline ends. CDR3 protein: CASRFGADEQYF. CDR3 in DNA: TGTGCCAGCAGATTTGGGGCCGACGAGCAGTACTTC.

This clonotype came up many times. The V gene is TRBV5-5, the J gene TRBJ1-4; 7 positions match TRBD1. The germline V gene encodes CDR1 SGHKS and CDR2 YYEKEE (reference sequence). With V trimmed by 4 bases and J by 0 bases, 12 bases remained unmatched. This CDR3 contains 18 residues. For the CDR3, the DNA is TGTGCCAGCAGCCTACAGGCAGTTACAGGGGCAACTAATGAAAAACTGTTTTTT. Translated, it gives CASSLQAVTGATNEKLFF. The full variable domain, with the rest looked up from reference TRBV5-5 and TRBJ1-4, is DAGVTQSPTHLIKTRGQQVTLRCSPISGHKSVSWYQQVLGQGPQFIFQYYEKEERGRGNFPDRFSARQFPNYSSELNVNALLLGDSALYLCASSLQAVTGATNEKLFFGSGTQLSVL.

This clonotype was seen repeatedly, ten times or more. The genes are TRBV20-1 and TRBJ2-5; 7 bases are a match to TRBD1. CDR1 is DFQATT and CDR2 is SNEGSKA in the germline V gene (reference sequence). The CDR3 totals 14 residues. With V trimmed by 3 bases and J by 4 bases, 8 bases remained unmatched. CDR3 sequence: CSASRDPGGETQYF. The CDR3 DNA reads TGCAGTGCTAGCCGGGACCCAGGGGGAGAGACCCAGTACTTC.

A word on this clonotype: A much larger clone differs by one base, so this may be a read error. The gene calls are TRBV6-5 and TRBJ2-3; 7 bases match TRBD1. The germline V gene has CDR1 MNHEY and CDR2 SVGAGI. Germline trimming cut 6 bases from V and 4 bases from J; bases unmatched to any gene: 4. The CDR3 consists of 13 residues. The DNA for the CDR3 is TGTGCCAGCAGCGGGGACAGCTCAGATACGCAGTATTTT. Translation: CASSGDSSDTQYF.

In the case of this clonotype: One base away lies a much larger clone, so this may be a sequencing read error. The V and J genes are TRBV29-1 and TRBJ2-7; D is possibly TRBD1 (6 bases). Germline V gene lookup returns CDR1 SQVTM and CDR2 ANQGSEA. Trimming cost V 6 bases and J 7 bases, with 16 bases left between them. The CDR3 runs 12 residues. Here the CDR3 DNA reads TGCAGCGTGGGGGCAGGGTTCAATGAGCAGTACTTC. Translated, it gives CSVGAGFNEQYF.

This clonotype has just a few counts. The chain combines TRBV9 with TRBJ2-3, with 7 bases aligning to TRBD2. The CDR3 extends over 17 amino acids. The germline V gene encodes CDR1 SGDLS and CDR2 YYNGEE. V gave up 4 bases and J gave up 6 bases; unmatched junction bases: 17. This CDR3 is CASSPPGRLPRGDTQYF. The CDR3 DNA reads TGTGCCAGCAGCCCCCCCGGAAGACTTCCGCGGGGGGATACGCAGTATTTT.

This rearrangement joins TRBV2 to TRBJ1-2; 9 nucleotides align to TRBD1. V was pared by 7 bases and J by 4 bases, with 7 bases of the junction left unmatched. The CDR3 loop spans 14 amino acids. Per germline, CDR1 SNHLY and CDR2 FYNNEI. The CDR3 spells CASKAGDRAYGYTF. The CDR3 nucleotides read TGTGCCAGCAAGGCAGGGGACAGGGCCTATGGCTACACCTTC. Based on the CDR3 plus reference TRBV2 and TRBJ1-2, the full variable domain is EPEVTQTPSHQVTQMGQEVILRCVPISNHLYFYWYRQILGQKVEFLVSFYNNEISEKSEIFDDQFSVERPDGSNFTLKIRSTKLEDSAMYFCASKAGDRAYGYTFGSGTRLTVV.

With regard to this clonotype: A read error may explain this, as a much larger clone is one base away. V usage is TRBV6-6 and J usage is TRBJ2-7; D not certain. The CDR3 loop spans 15 amino acids. CDR1 MNHNY and CDR2 SVGAGI come from the germline V gene (reference sequence). CDR3: CASNYGAGSTYEQYF. CDR3 DNA sequence: TGTGCCAGCAATTACGGAGCCGGGTCCACCTACGAGCAGTACTTC.

This clonotype was detected only a few times. V usage is TRBV20-1 and J usage is TRBJ2-3, with a possible D match to TRBD2 (6 bases). Germline loops: CDR1 DFQATT, CDR2 SNEGSKA (reference sequence). The CDR3 is 13 residues long. The CDR3, as DNA: TGCAGCTTGATGGGTAGCGGAACAGATACGCAGTATTTT. Residues: CSLMGSGTDTQYF.

V usage is TRBV9 and J usage is TRBJ2-1; D is possibly TRBD1 (5 bases). V was pared by 3 bases and J by 8 bases, with 15 bases between. The length of the CDR3 is 14 residues. CDR1 SGDLS and CDR2 YYNGEE come from the germline V gene. The CDR3 nucleotides read TGTGCCAGCAGCGGAGAGAAGGGGCAGGATGAGCAGTTCTTC. Residues: CASSGEKGQDEQFF. Drawing the rest from reference TRBV9 and TRBJ2-1, the complete variable domain is DSGVTQTPKHLITATGQRVTLRCSPRSGDLSVYWYQQSLDQGLQFLIQYYNGEERAKGNILERFSAQQFPDLHSELNLSSLELGDSALYFCASSGEKGQDEQFFGPGTRLTVL.

This clonotype came up a few times. The chain is built from TRBV11-2 and TRBJ2-2; 10 nucleotides match TRBD1. The CDR3 covers 13 residues. V gave up 8 bases and J gave up 5 bases; unmatched junction bases: 2. The germline gives CDR1 SGHAT, CDR2 FQNNGV. The CDR3: CASSGQGTGELFF. The CDR3 bases are TGTGCCAGCTCGGGACAGGGGACCGGGGAGCTGTTTTTT.

The V and J genes are TRBV20-1 and TRBJ2-5; 9 bases agree with TRBD1. Germline values: CDR1 DFQATT, CDR2 SNEGSKA (reference sequence). V gave up 6 bases and J gave up 5 bases; unmatched junction bases: 10. The CDR3 spans 14 residues. The CDR3 spells CSARGTGLRETQYF. For the CDR3, the DNA is TGCAGTGCGCGAGGGACAGGGCTCCGGGAGACCCAGTACTTC.

The chain employs TRBV11-2 and TRBJ2-1; D gene uncertain. CDR1 SGHAT and CDR2 FQNNGV come from the germline V gene. The CDR3 consists of 12 residues. The germline V and J ends were trimmed by 5 bases and 8 bases, with 10 bases remaining between them. CDR3 nucleotide sequence: TGTGCCAGCAGCACTCGATCGGATGAGCAGTTCTTC. It specifies CASSTRSDEQFF.

This clonotype showed up just a few times. The J gene is TRBJ2-1, the V gene TRBV24-1; 13 positions match TRBD2. V dropped 1 base and J dropped 8; count of bases not matched to a gene: 13. In germline, CDR1 is KGHDR, CDR2 SFDVKD. The CDR3 consists of 19 residues. This CDR3 is CATSDLFGTGLAGIYEQFF. The DNA of the CDR3 is TGTGCCACCAGTGATTTATTCGGTACGGGACTAGCGGGAATTTATGAGCAGTTCTTC.

The J gene is TRBJ1-1, the V gene TRBV7-2; 9 bases match TRBD1. Germline lookup yields CDR1 SGHTA and CDR2 FQGNSA. The CDR3 spans 14 residues. V gave up 5 bases and J gave up 4 bases; unmatched junction bases: 5. The CDR3 DNA sequence: TGTGCCAGCAGCCGCTCGGACAGGGGCACTGAAGCTTTCTTT. This gives the protein CASSRSDRGTEAFF.

In this sample, this clonotype turned up once. The CDR3 coding sequence is TGCGCCAGCAGCTTGAATCCGATAGTGGGAGATACGCAGTATTTT. Protein: CASSLNPIVGDTQYF. V gene TRBV5-1 combines with J gene TRBJ2-3; D not resolved. Germline-derived CDR1 and CDR2 are SGHRS and YFSETQ. V was trimmed by 1 base and J by 5 bases, leaving 14 bases between them. CDR3 length: 15 amino acids.